Sequencing of this TCR beta chain was carried out in a study of Graves' ophthalmopathy and Graves' hyperthyroidism. Scientists amplified the TCR beta CDR3 regions from RNA transcripts. Scientists carried out first-round RT-PCR using HTBI primers and then a second-round multiplex PCR. TCRdb reprocessed the multiplex PCR reads with MiXCR, giving one entry per CDR3 protein. This sample has 350,000 to 400,000 distinct CDR3 sequences, with approximately 15% found just once. CDR1 MNHEY and CDR2 SVGEGT come from the germline V gene. This CDR3 has 12 amino acids. With 2 bases removed from V and 7 bases from J, the gap between germline ends came to 6 bases. Hyperthyroidism was classified as stable if no ophthalmopathy occurred within 18 months of follow-up. This clonotype was seen at least ten times.

The sequence was collected from a woman under 30 with stable Graves' hyperthyroidism. The specimen was peripheral blood. V is TRBV6-2 or TRBV6-3 and J is TRBJ2-4, with D unresolved. CDR3: CASSYEGNIQYF. The CDR3 nucleotides read TGTGCCAGCAGTTACGAAGGGAACATTCAGTACTTC.